This TCR beta chain was found in a study of a mutant IDH1 vaccine in newly diagnosed glioma. Study details: Treatment recipients were around 62% male and about 40% female, and their mean age was approximately 42 years. Overall study results and limits: There seemed to be no relation between pseudoprogression and changes in top peripheral T cell clonotypes.

The CDR3 runs 14 residues. Losses at the gene ends were 2 bases for V and 2 bases for J; bases not matched to a gene: 2. Clones were read by immunoSEQ multiplex PCR, and TCRdb kept only the in-frame ones, dropping some. The table lists roughly 43,000 clones, less than 85% of them singletons. Time point denoted: week 23, last vaccination. Each vaccine dose was 300 ug of mutant IDH1 20-mer peptide, with topical imiquimod. Donors had new WHO grade 3 or 4 IDH1-mutant, ATRX-lost astrocytomas. A remark on this clone: The target antigen is unknown.

The sequence derives from a woman in her late teens or twenties with glioma. Some clones in this sample may be carry-over from other donors' samples. Source: PBMCs, taken from a glioma patient whose treatment included an IDH1 peptide vaccine. V usage is TRBV23-1 and J usage is TRBJ2-7; TRBD1 matches 8 bases. TRBV23-1 is an ORF, with its function uncertain. The CDR3 reads CASSQGQGPYEQYF. In DNA form, the CDR3 reads TGCGCCAGCAGTCAAGGACAGGGCCCCTACGAGCAGTACTTC.